This record looks at one TCR beta chain sequence and its context. This sample is part of a study of T cell responses to AZD1222 COVID-19 vaccine. V was pared by 3 bases and J by 4 bases, with 6 bases of the junction left unmatched. The CDR3 totals 13 residues. Germline values: CDR1 SQVTM, CDR2 ANQGSEA. Clones were sequenced by immunoSEQ multiplex PCR, and TCRdb holds only the in-frame ones, with some missing. The data hold approximately 150,000 clones, with about 90% observed a single time. This receptor was identified in an adult who received the MenACWY meningococcal vaccine as a control. Material: peripheral blood, obtained 28 days after the second dose of the MenACWY control vaccine. The V call is TRBV29-1, the J call TRBJ2-7, with 7 bases identical to TRBD1. Here the CDR3 DNA reads TGCAGCGTTGATGCGTCAGGGGGATACGAGCAGTACTTC. This codes for CSVDASGGYEQYF.